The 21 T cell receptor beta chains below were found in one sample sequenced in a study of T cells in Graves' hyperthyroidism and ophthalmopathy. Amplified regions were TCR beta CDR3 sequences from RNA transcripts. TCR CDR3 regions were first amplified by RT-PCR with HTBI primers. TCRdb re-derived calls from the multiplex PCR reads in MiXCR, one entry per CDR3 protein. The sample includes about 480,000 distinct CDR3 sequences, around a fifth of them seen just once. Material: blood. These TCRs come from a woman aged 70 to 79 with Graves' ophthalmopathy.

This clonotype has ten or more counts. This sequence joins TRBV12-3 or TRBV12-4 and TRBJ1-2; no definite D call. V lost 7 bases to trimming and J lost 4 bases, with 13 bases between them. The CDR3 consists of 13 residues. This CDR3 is CASTQTLGYGYTF. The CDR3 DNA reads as TGTGCCAGCACCCAGACACTGGGCTATGGCTACACCTTC.

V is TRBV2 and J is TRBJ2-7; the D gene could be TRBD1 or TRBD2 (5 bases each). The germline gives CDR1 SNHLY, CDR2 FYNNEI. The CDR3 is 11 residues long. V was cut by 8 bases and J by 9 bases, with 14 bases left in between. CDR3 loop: CASGTGDRQYF. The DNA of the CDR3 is TGTGCCAGCGGTACCGGGGACCGGCAGTACTTC.

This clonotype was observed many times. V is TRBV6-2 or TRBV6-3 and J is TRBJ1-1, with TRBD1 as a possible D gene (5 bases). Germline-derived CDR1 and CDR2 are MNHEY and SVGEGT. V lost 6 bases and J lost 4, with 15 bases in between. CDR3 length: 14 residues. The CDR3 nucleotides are TGTGCCAGCAGGGACAACGGGTGGGCCACTGAAGCTTTCTTT. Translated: CASRDNGWATEAFF.

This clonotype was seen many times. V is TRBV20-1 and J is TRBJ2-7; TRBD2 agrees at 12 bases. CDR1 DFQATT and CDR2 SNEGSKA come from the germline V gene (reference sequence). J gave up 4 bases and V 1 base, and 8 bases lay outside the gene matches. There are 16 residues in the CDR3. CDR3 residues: CSARGTLAGGRYEQYF. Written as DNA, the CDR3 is TGCAGTGCTAGAGGGACCCTAGCGGGAGGGCGGTACGAGCAGTACTTC.

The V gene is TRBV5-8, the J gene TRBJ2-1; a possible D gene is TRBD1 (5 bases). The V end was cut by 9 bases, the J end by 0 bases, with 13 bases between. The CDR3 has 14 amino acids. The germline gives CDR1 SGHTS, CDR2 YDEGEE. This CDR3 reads CANADTRSYNEQFF. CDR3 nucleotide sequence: TGTGCCAACGCGGACACCCGCTCCTACAATGAGCAGTTCTTC.

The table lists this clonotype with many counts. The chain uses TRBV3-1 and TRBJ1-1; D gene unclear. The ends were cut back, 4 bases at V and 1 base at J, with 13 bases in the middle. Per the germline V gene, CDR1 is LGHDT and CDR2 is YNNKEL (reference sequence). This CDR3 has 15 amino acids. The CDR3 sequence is CASSPPLWANTEAFF. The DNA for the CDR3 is TGTGCCAGCAGCCCCCCACTATGGGCGAACACTGAAGCTTTCTTT.

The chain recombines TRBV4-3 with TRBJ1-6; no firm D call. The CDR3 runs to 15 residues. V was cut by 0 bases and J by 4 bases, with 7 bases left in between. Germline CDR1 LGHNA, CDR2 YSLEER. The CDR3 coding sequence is TGCGCCAGCAGCCAAGATTGGGGATATAATTCACCCCTCCACTTT. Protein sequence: CASSQDWGYNSPLHF.

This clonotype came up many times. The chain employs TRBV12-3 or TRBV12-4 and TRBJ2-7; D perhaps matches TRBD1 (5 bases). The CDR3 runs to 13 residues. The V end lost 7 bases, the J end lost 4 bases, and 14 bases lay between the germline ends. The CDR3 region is CASTTVMGYEQYF. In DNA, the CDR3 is TGTGCCAGCACGACAGTTATGGGGTACGAGCAGTACTTC.

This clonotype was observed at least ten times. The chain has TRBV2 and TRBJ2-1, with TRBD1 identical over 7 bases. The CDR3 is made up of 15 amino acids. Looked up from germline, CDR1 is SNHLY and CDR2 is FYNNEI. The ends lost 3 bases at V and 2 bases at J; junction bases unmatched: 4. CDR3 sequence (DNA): TGTGCCAGCAGTGAGGAGACAGGGACCTACAATGAGCAGTTCTTC. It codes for CASSEETGTYNEQFF.

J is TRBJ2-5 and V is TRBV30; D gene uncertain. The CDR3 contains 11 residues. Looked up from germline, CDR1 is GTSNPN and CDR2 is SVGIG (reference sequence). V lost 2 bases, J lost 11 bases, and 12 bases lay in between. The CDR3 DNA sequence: TGTGCCTGGAGTCATCCGGGCAGTCAGTACTTC. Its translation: CAWSHPGSQYF. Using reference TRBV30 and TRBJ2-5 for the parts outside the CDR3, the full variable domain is SQTIHQWPATLVQPVGSPLSLECTVEGTSNPNLYWYRQAAGRGLQLLFYSVGIGQISSEVPQNLSASRPQDRQFILSSKKLLLSDSGFYLCAWSHPGSQYFGPGTRLLVL.

The CDR3 region has the DNA TGTGCCAGCAGTGAAGTCTACTACGAGCAGTACTTC. This sequence encodes CASSEVYYEQYF. The rearrangement links TRBV2 to TRBJ2-7; no definite D call. Germline V CDR1 and CDR2: SNHLY, FYNNEI. Trimming removed 1 base from V and 3 bases from J, with 4 bases in between. There are 12 residues in the CDR3.

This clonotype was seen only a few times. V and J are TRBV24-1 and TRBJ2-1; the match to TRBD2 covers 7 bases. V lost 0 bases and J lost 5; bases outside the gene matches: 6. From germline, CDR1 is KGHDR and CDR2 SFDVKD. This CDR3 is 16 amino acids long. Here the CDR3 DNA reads TGTGCCACCAGTGATTTGCGGGTGGGAGGGAACAATGAGCAGTTCTTC. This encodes CATSDLRVGGNNEQFF.

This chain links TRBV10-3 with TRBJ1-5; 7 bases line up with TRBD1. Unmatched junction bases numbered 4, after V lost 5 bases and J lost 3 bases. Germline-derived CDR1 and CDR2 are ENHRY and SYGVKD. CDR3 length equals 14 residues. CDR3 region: CAISPTGVNQPQHF. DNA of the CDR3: TGTGCCATCAGTCCTACAGGGGTCAATCAGCCCCAGCATTTT.

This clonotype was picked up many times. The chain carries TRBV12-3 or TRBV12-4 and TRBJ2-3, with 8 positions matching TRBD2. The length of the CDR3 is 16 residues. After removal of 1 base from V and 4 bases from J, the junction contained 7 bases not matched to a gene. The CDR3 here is CASSLGSGSLSDTQYF. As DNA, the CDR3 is TGTGCCAGCAGTTTAGGAAGCGGGAGTTTATCAGATACGCAGTATTTT.

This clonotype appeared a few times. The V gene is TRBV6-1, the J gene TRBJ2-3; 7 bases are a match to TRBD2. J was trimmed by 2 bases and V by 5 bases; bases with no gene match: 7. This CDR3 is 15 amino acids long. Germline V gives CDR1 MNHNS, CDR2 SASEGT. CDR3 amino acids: CASSRPGTNTDTQYF. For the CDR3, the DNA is TGTGCCAGCAGTCGGCCCGGGACTAACACAGATACGCAGTATTTT.

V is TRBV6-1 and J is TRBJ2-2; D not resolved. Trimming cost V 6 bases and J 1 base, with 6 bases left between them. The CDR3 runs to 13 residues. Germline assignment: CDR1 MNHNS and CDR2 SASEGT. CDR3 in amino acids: CASRSENTGELFF. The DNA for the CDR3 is TGTGCCAGCAGATCGGAGAACACCGGGGAGCTGTTTTTT.

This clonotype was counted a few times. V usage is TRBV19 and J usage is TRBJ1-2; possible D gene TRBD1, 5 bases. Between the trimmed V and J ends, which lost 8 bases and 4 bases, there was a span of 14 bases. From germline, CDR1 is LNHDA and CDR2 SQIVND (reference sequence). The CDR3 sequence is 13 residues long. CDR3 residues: CASWGGESYGYTF. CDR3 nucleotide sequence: TGTGCCAGTTGGGGCGGCGAAAGCTATGGCTACACCTTC.

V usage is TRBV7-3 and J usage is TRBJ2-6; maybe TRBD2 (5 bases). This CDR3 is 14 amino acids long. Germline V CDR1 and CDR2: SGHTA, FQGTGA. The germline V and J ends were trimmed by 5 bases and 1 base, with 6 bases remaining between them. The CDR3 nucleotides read TGTGCCAGCAGCGGGGAGTCTGGGGCCAACGTCCTGACTTTC. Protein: CASSGESGANVLTF.

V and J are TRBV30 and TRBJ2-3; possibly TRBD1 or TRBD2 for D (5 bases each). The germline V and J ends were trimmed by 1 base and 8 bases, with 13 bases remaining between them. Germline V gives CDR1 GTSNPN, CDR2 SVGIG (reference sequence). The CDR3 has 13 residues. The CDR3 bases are TGTGCCTGGAGTGCCCCAGGGAGAGTTACGCAGTATTTT. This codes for CAWSAPGRVTQYF.

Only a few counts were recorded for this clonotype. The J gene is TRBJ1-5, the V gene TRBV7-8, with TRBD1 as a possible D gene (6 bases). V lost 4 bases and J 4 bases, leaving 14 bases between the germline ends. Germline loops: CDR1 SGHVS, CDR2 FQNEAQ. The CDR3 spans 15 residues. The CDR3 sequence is CASSSGGHFNQPQHF. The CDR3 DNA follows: TGTGCCAGCAGCTCGGGGGGGCACTTTAATCAGCCCCAGCATTTT. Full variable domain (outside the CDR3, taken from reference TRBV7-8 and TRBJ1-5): GAGVSQSPRYKVAKRGQDVALRCDPISGHVSLFWYQQALGQGPEFLTYFQNEAQLDKSGLPSDRFFAERPEGSVSTLKIQRTQQEDSAVYLCASSSGGHFNQPQHFGDGTRLSIL.

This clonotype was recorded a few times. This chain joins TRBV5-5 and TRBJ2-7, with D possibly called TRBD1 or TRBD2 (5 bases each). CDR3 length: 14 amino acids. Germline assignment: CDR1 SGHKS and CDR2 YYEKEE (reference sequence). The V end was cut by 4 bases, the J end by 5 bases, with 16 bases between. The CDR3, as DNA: TGTGCCAGCAGCGTGGACCCGGGACGGAACGAGCAGTACTTC. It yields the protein CASSVDPGRNEQYF.